This TCR beta chain is drawn from a study of long-term antiretroviral therapy in people with HIV. The run of the v3.0 immunoSEQ assay was at survey level. Profiling relied on immunoSEQ multiplex PCR, and the TCRdb table lists in-frame clones only, not all of them. The sample has 15,000 to 20,000 clones; around 74% are singletons. The germline CDR1 and CDR2 sequences are SQVTM and ANQGSEA. This CDR3 spans 13 amino acids. V was shortened by 4 bases and J by 0 bases, with 10 bases between the two germline ends. This chain joins TRBV29-1 and TRBJ2-7, with D maybe TRBD1 (5 bases). This receptor was identified in a man under 40 with HIV. The input for sequencing was unsorted PBMCs, taken at the start of antiretroviral therapy. The CDR3: CSVVGQGSYEQYF. The CDR3 DNA sequence: TGCAGCGTTGTAGGGCAGGGCTCCTACGAGCAGTACTTC.